The 7 T cell receptor beta chains reported below all come from one sample, sequenced in a study of cytomegalovirus exposure and HLA in healthy donors. The primer mix had 60 Vbeta and 13 Jbeta primers. Only in-frame clones appear in the TCRdb table, and some are missing; sequencing was by immunoSEQ multiplex PCR. The top ten clones hold around 0.86% of a sample with some 110,000 clones, approximately 14% of them seen once. Sequenced input: PBMCs. The receptors come from a female donor in good health and CMV-seronegative.

There are a few counts of this clone. V and J are TRBV2 and TRBJ2-4; 8 positions match TRBD2. Germline CDR1 reads SNHLY; CDR2 reads FYNNEI. V lost 7 bases and J lost 8; bases outside the gene matches: 7. The CDR3 is 13 amino acids. CDR3 amino acids: CASNGGAVDIQYF. The CDR3 coding sequence is TGTGCCAGCAACGGGGGGGCCGTGGACATTCAGTACTTC.

A few counts support this clone. This chain's CDR3 is CAWSVHRTGPRGETQYF. The CDR3 nucleotides are TGTGCCTGGAGTGTACACAGGACAGGACCTCGGGGGGAGACCCAGTACTTC. V usage is TRBV30 and J usage is TRBJ2-5, with D possibly being TRBD1 (7 bases). This CDR3 comprises 17 residues. CDR1 GTSNPN and CDR2 SVGIG come from the germline V gene (reference sequence). Trimming took off 0 bases at V and 5 bases at J, with 22 bases between the two ends.

This sequence joins TRBV15 and TRBJ1-1; TRBD1 might be the D (6 bases). V was trimmed by 4 bases and J by 4 bases, leaving 10 bases between them. Looked up from germline, CDR1 is LNHNV and CDR2 is YYDKDF (reference sequence). This CDR3 has 13 residues. The chain's CDR3 is CATSTGVGTEAFF. The DNA of the CDR3 is TGTGCCACCAGCACAGGGGTGGGCACTGAAGCTTTCTTT.

This clone has more than one count but fewer than ten. V gene TRBV4-3 combines with J gene TRBJ2-7, with 7 bases aligning to TRBD1. Germline V gene data show CDR1 as LGHNA and CDR2 as YSLEER. The CDR3 loop spans 16 amino acids. J was trimmed by 2 bases and V by 4 bases; bases with no gene match: 11. CDR3: CASSRNVGQLPYEQYF. CDR3 in DNA: TGCGCCAGCAGCCGCAATGTGGGACAGCTACCCTACGAGCAGTACTTC.

The chain links TRBV10-2 to TRBJ2-5, with D unclear. The CDR3 is 13 amino acids. V lost 1 base and J lost 5, with 8 bases in between. The germline gives CDR1 WSHSY, CDR2 SAAADI. The CDR3 loop reads CASSEFAPETQYF. CDR3 bases: TGCGCCAGCAGTGAGTTCGCGCCGGAGACCCAGTACTTC.

This clone occurred a few times. The V gene is TRBV30, the J gene TRBJ2-5; TRBD1 matches at 10 bases. Germline assignment: CDR1 GTSNPN and CDR2 SVGIG (reference sequence). CDR3 size: 15 residues. V lost 4 bases to trimming and J lost 4 bases; unmatched junction nucleotides: 9. This CDR3 is CAWTTPTGGVETQYF. The CDR3 DNA follows: TGTGCCTGGACCACCCCGACAGGGGGCGTAGAGACCCAGTACTTC.

This clone has only a few counts. This chain connects TRBV4-1 to TRBJ1-3, with 8 bases identical to TRBD1. After removal of 1 base from V and 4 bases from J, the junction contained 9 bases not matched to a gene. CDR1 MGHRA and CDR2 YSYEKL come from the germline V gene. The CDR3 contains 17 residues. CDR3 residues: CASSQGSQGALGNTIYF. The CDR3 DNA sequence: TGCGCCAGCAGCCAAGGGTCCCAGGGGGCTTTAGGAAACACCATATATTTT.